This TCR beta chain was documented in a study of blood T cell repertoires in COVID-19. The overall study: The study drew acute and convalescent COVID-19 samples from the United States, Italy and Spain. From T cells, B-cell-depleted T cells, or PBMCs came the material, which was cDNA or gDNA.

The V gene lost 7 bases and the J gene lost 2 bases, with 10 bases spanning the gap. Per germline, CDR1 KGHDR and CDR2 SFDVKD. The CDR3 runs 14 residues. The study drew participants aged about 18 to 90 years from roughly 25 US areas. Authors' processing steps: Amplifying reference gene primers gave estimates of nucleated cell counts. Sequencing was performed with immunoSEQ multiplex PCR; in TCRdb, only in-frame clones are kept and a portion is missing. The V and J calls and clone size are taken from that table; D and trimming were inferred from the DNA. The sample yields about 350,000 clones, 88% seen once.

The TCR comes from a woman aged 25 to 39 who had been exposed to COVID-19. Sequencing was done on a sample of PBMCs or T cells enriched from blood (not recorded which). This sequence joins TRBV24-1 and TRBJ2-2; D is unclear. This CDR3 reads CATRKESNTGELFF. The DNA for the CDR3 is TGTGCCACCAGGAAGGAGAGCAACACCGGGGAGCTGTTTTTT.